This T cell receptor (beta chain) is drawn from a study of cytomegalovirus exposure and HLA in healthy donors (dated by TCRdb to about 2017). Concerning the study at large: According to an earlier analysis of several hundred of the donors, 150 million to 200 million T cells yielded roughly 110 million unique TCR beta sequences and about 300 Gb of sequence data. Roughly 5 DR-DQ haplotypes were handled as single units for association and clustering, since linkage in the cohort was strong. The T cell repertoires of 700 or so subjects were profiled by immunosequencing and related to cytomegalovirus serostatus. Roughly 300 gigabases of sequencing data and 80 million or so unique TCR sequences were included in an early release covering about 600 HLA-typed donors. In a later genetic analysis, genome-wide SNP genotypes for 398 of the 666 donors were used, and that subset was treated as a discovery cohort. In a later analysis, previously published TCR beta repertoires from fewer than 750 donors were re-analyzed and high-resolution HLA genotyping was added so that TCR occurrence patterns could be studied. Among under 450 genotyped donors of the cohort, an average of about 240,000 unique TCR beta nucleotide sequences were sequenced per donor, around 20% of them non-productive. HLA typing included class I and class II loci at four-digit resolution. The aim of the study was to test whether cataloging public T cell receptors could identify signatures of past pathogen exposure. The genetic ancestry cluster associated with self-reported Caucasian donors included roughly 84% of the roughly 410 genotyped donors. Rather than drawing on any new phenotypic data, the later analysis identified candidate immune exposures from TCR beta sequences and the way those sequences occurred across donors. A separate validation cohort of roughly 130 different subjects was used in addition to the approximately 610-subject first cohort. An earlier analysis of around 640 of the donors used high-throughput TCR beta sequencing to judge whether each TCR beta V gene segment behaved as functional or pseudogenic. All discovery cohort repertoires had been generated using a single sequencing platform. Alongside the repertoire data, information on donor age, sex, ethnicity and CMV serostatus was compiled. Typing coverage differed by locus: A, B, C, DRB1 and DQB1 were typed in roughly 629-640 donors, DQA1 in roughly 510, DPA1 in 606, and DPB1 in about 450. The study combined high-throughput TCR immunosequencing, statistical association of individual TCRs with disease status, and machine learning to predict cytomegalovirus infection status.

Overall results and qualifications from the work: Several of the top co-occurrence clusters appeared to be linked to parvovirus B19, influenza, CMV and Epstein-Barr virus, according to a later analysis. Because counts were too low, approximately 15 rarely observed V segments, including chromosome 9 orphons, were excluded from the earlier analysis of 500 to 700 of the donors. The authors suggested that the approach could potentially be generalized to other disease states and immunological phenotypes. A further reported finding was that TCR beta sequences accurately predicted the HLA-A and HLA-B alleles for most subjects in the first cohort. In both the original and validation cohorts, the classifier was reported to diagnose cytomegalovirus status with high specificity and sensitivity. According to a later analysis, TCR association rates differed among HLA loci, with DRB1 alleles showing the most associated TCRs and HLA-C alleles showing the fewest. Immune exposure information for the cohort was limited to CMV serostatus. A later analysis found that HLA-associated TCR beta chains were more clonally expanded and had lower generation probabilities than equally common non-associated chains. According to a later genetic analysis, donors in an Asian-associated ancestry cluster had fewer N-insertions in productive TCRs than the approximately 700-donor mean. HLA typing was unavailable for some donors at each locus, so association tests used only the typed subset. The cohort was sequenced for TCR beta chains only, and without alpha or paired-chain data the features that could be detected were limited. A later analysis associated around 16,000 TCR beta sequences with specific HLA alleles at a false discovery rate of 0.05. Most CMV-associated TCR beta chains appeared to be HLA-restricted in a later analysis, and the HLA associations seemed to be driven largely by CMV exposure. In the study, approximately 160 TCR beta chains were listed as associated with cytomegalovirus. While some public TCRs were present in many individuals, most TCR sequences turned up only very rarely across donors. Some IMGT-functional V segments, including TRBV6-2 and TRBV6-3, could not be distinguished by the 87-base-pair reads and were therefore excluded. A few of the identified cytomegalovirus-associated TCR beta chains were confirmed in vitro to be specific for cytomegalovirus antigens. Assigning TCR associations to individual alleles was difficult when HLA alleles, especially DR and DQ, strongly co-occurred. A later genetic analysis associated a missense DCLRE1C variant with V-gene and J-gene trimming of TCR beta chains, and an independent cohort replicated the association. A cluster of highly shared sequence variants was judged likely to represent a technical artifact of the sequencing pipeline. Broadly in line with IMGT annotations, most TCR beta V segments showed up in productive rearrangements about 87% or about 30% of the time in an earlier analysis of about 500 of the donors. Sequencing depth was assumed to be roughly uniform across donors in the presence/absence analyses, though that assumption may not hold. Linkage disequilibrium might explain the correlated functional status among segregating V segments, but an unknown experimental factor could not be excluded.

The cohort consisted of approximately 690 healthy bone marrow donors. All cohort members were sampled while nominally healthy, although unrecorded immune exposures were likely present. The donor tested CMV seropositive and was one of the 289 seropositive cohort members. Every donor gave a peripheral blood sample, and the peripheral blood mononuclear cells from that sample were used for TCR beta sequencing. The Qiagen DNeasy Blood Extraction Kit was used to extract genomic DNA from the blood cell samples. In the case of this clone: Its antigen is unknown. No base quality values were provided; no much bigger clone lies one nucleotide off.

Library preparation employed the immunoSEQ multiplex PCR assay. For the multiplex PCR, a mixture combining 60 forward primers for TCR Vbeta segments and 13 reverse primers for TCR Jbeta segments was used. Amplification of the CDR3 region of rearranged TCR beta genes was performed with a multiplex PCR assay on genomic DNA. On the Illumina HiSeq System, the amplified TCR beta libraries were sequenced as 87-base-pair reads. The source study handled its data this way. A later analysis tallied roughly 80 million unique TCR beta chains across the roughly 610 repertoires, and approximately 11 million of those chains were shared by two or more donors. Raw reads were error-corrected and collapsed into unique sequences with a nearest-neighbor algorithm that merged closely related sequences to remove PCR and sequencing errors. Alignment of CDR3 sequences to IMGT reference sequences was used to assign V, D and J gene segments. Each retained sequence needed at least a six-nucleotide match to both a V gene segment and a J gene segment. A rearrangement was called productive if the CDR3 had no stop codons and remained in frame with V and J, and every other rearrangement was called non-productive. CDR3 was defined by IMGT convention, running from the second conserved V-encoded cysteine to the conserved J-encoded phenylalanine. The earlier analysis of roughly 590 of the donors excluded any sequence lacking an unambiguous match to a single V gene segment. An earlier analysis of 500 to 700 of the donors classified V segments as functional when productive rearrangements were above 56.7% and as segregating when the standard deviation between donors was above 5%. To diagnose cytomegalovirus status from the catalog of TCR beta chain sequences, a statistical classification framework was built. V and J gene assignment, in a later analysis, came from comparing TCR nucleotide sequences with IMGT/GENE-DB human TR gene sequences. Using the TCRdist pipeline, a later analysis assigned CDR3 sequences along with most-parsimonious VDJ recombination scenarios. A later analysis defined each TCR beta chain by its CDR3 amino acid sequence plus V-gene family, and excluded reads lacking a unique V-gene family. To address suspected cross-contamination and a sequencing artifact, a later analysis removed approximately 600 highly shared, low-generation-probability nucleotide sequences. In a later analysis, a clonal expansion index for each public chain was calculated from normalized within-repertoire ranks of inferred template counts. In a later analysis, generation probabilities were computed using a VDJ recombination model fitted to out-of-frame rearrangements, and the results were checked against IGoR. In a later analysis, TCR-TCR, TCR-HLA and TCR-CMV co-occurrence was scored with hypergeometric tests, and a repertoire-size bias correction was applied to TCR pairs. A later analysis estimated false discovery rates by permuting HLA or CMV assignments 20 times. In a later analysis, co-occurring TCRs were grouped using DBSCAN, and TCRdist sequence similarity was added for clustering within HLA-allele-positive subsets. Co-occurrence clustering excluded repertoires with fewer than 30,000 or more than 120,000 public chains, plus five with anomalous nucleotide sharing. TCRdb carries this immuneACCESS record with in-frame sequences only. Its versions omit some clonotypes, under half of them owing to an unresolved V gene in the studies checked, with the rest unexplained. D and trimming come from the DNA, and the V and J calls and clone size come from that table. The sample table lists 95,000 to 150,000 clones, around 74% of them with a count of one. The biggest ten clones account for approximately 3.9% of the sample.

The CDR3 spans 13 residues, from the cysteine through the phenylalanine. The sequence is cut down to CDR3 DNA, 39 bases in frame from base 1. V and J are truncated by 6 bases and 2 bases respectively, leaving an intervening sequence of 11 bases. CDR1 is given as MDHEN and CDR2 as SYDVKM, both from the germline V gene. This TCR was sampled from a woman between 50 and 59 years old in good health and CMV-seropositive. Sequenced: PBMCs. The chain links TRBV28 with TRBJ2-7; the D gene is perhaps TRBD2, from 5 matching bases. The CDR3 in this case is CASRGVGAYEQYF. The DNA reads TGTGCCAGCAGGGGAGTGGGCGCCTACGAGCAGTACTTC.